Shown below are 32 T cell receptor beta chains from a single sample sequenced in a study of blood T cell repertoires in COVID-19. The table came from immunoSEQ multiplex PCR; TCRdb's copy has only in-frame clones and leaves some out. The sample lists a few hundred thousand clones; 80% to 90% were seen once. Sequenced sample: PBMCs or T cells enriched from blood (not recorded which). The receptors were sampled from a young man who had recovered from COVID-19.

This chain joins TRBV9 and TRBJ2-3; D might be TRBD2 (5 bases). The CDR3 totals 16 residues. V dropped 4 bases and J dropped 6 bases, with 21 bases sitting between them. Germline V lookup: CDR1 SGDLS, CDR2 YYNGEE. The CDR3 DNA follows: TGTGCCAGCAGCCCCCGACTCCCGCCCTCGGGGGATACGCAGTATTTT. Translating it yields CASSPRLPPSGDTQYF. The whole variable domain, remainder taken from reference TRBV9 and TRBJ2-3, is DSGVTQTPKHLITATGQRVTLRCSPRSGDLSVYWYQQSLDQGLQFLIQYYNGEERAKGNILERFSAQQFPDLHSELNLSSLELGDSALYFCASSPRLPPSGDTQYFGPGTRLTVL.

The V gene is TRBV4-1, the J gene TRBJ2-2; 7 bases are a match to TRBD1. Germline CDR1 is MGHRA and CDR2 is YSYEKL. Trimming at V came to 3 bases and at J to 4 bases, leaving 2 bases not matched to a gene. This CDR3 region has 14 residues. CDR3 sequence (DNA): TGCGCCAGCAGCCAGAGGGGGCTCACCGGGGAGCTGTTTTTT. It encodes CASSQRGLTGELFF.

With respect to this clone: Other DNA sequences from this sample encode an identical CDR3 as well. The chain is built from TRBV5-1 and TRBJ1-6; possible D gene TRBD1, 5 bases. This CDR3 comprises 15 residues. V was clipped by 2 bases and J by 0 bases, with 6 bases between them. Germline-derived CDR1 and CDR2 are SGHRS and YFSETQ. The DNA for the CDR3 is TGCGCCAGCAGCTTAGACAGCTCCTATAATTCACCCCTCCACTTT. This gives the protein CASSLDSSYNSPLHF.

The chain has TRBV3-1 (or the pseudogene TRBV3-2) and TRBJ2-7, with 10 bases that match TRBD2. This CDR3 is 15 amino acids long. Germline V lookup: CDR1 LGHDT, CDR2 YNNKEL (reference sequence). V gave up 3 bases and J gave up 0 bases; unmatched junction bases: 2. CDR3 sequence reads: CASSHSGGHSYEQYF. Written as DNA, the CDR3 is TGTGCCAGCAGCCATAGCGGGGGGCACTCCTACGAGCAGTACTTC.

This clone was seen just once. This sequence joins TRBV7-2 and TRBJ2-7; 11 bases are a match to TRBD1. Germline CDR1 is SGHTA and CDR2 is FQGNSA. J lost 7 bases, V lost 2 bases, and 13 bases had no gene match. The CDR3 consists of 17 residues. The CDR3 reads CASSLYGTGTGGVEQYF. In DNA, the CDR3 is TGTGCCAGCAGCTTATATGGTACCGGGACAGGGGGAGTAGAGCAGTACTTC.

The chain is built from TRBV28 and TRBJ1-5; D unclear. The V gene's germline CDR1 is MDHEN and CDR2 SYDVKM. The CDR3 runs 14 residues. Between the trimmed V and J ends, which lost 7 bases and 1 base, there was a span of 11 bases. The chain's CDR3 is CASMEVRSNQPQHF. The CDR3 DNA follows: TGTGCCAGCATGGAGGTGAGAAGCAATCAGCCCCAGCATTTT.

V is TRBV29-1 and J is TRBJ1-1, with D maybe TRBD1 (6 bases). Germline V lookup: CDR1 SQVTM, CDR2 ANQGSEA. V was cut by 5 bases and J by 9 bases, with 19 bases left in between. The CDR3 has 13 residues. CDR3 amino acids: CSVPPTPGTKAFF. The CDR3 nucleotides read TGCAGCGTTCCCCCCACCCCTGGGACAAAAGCTTTCTTT. The full variable domain, with the rest looked up from reference TRBV29-1 and TRBJ1-1, is SAVISQKPSRDICQRGTSLTIQCQVDSQVTMMFWYRQQPGQSLTLIATANQGSEATYESGFVIDKFPISRPNLTFSTLTVSNMSPEDSSIYLCSVPPTPGTKAFFGQGTRLTVV.

The V gene is TRBV25-1, the J gene TRBJ1-5; D gene uncertain. With 4 bases removed from V and 7 bases from J, the gap between germline ends came to 11 bases. From germline, CDR1 is MGHDK and CDR2 SYGVNS. The CDR3 is made up of 13 amino acids. The CDR3 nucleotides are TGTGCCAGCAGTGGAGCCTCGGGGCAGCCCCAGCATTTT. Protein sequence: CASSGASGQPQHF.

This clone appeared a single time. The rearrangement joins TRBV2 to TRBJ1-1; possible D gene TRBD1, 5 bases. This CDR3 comprises 14 residues. Deletions cut 7 bases from V and 5 bases from J, with 17 bases between. Germline V gives CDR1 SNHLY, CDR2 FYNNEI. The CDR3: CASTLGGGGTEAFF. CDR3 nucleotide sequence: TGTGCCAGCACCCTTGGGGGGGGTGGTACTGAAGCTTTCTTT.

CDR3 in amino acids: CASSQDVGGMNTEAFF. CDR3 bases: TGCGCCAGCAGCCAAGATGTGGGAGGGATGAACACTGAAGCTTTCTTT. This chain uses TRBV4-3 with TRBJ1-1; D uncertain. CDR3 length equals 16 residues. Trimming removed 0 bases at V and 0 bases at J, with 11 bases between. Germline V gene lookup returns CDR1 LGHNA and CDR2 YSLEER.

The chain uses TRBV6-6 and TRBJ2-7; 7 nucleotides align to TRBD1. Germline assignment: CDR1 MNHNY and CDR2 SVGAGI (reference sequence). CDR3 length: 14 amino acids. Trimming took 5 bases from V and 3 from J; bases not matched to a gene: 7. The CDR3 spells CASSLPDRVYEQYF. CDR3 DNA: TGTGCCAGCAGTCTCCCCGACAGGGTCTACGAGCAGTACTTC.

This clone was counted once. This chain uses TRBV29-1 with TRBJ2-3; D is possibly TRBD2 (6 bases). The CDR3 has 15 amino acids. V lost 8 bases to trimming and J lost 2 bases, with 20 bases between them. Germline V gene sequence: CDR1 SQVTM, CDR2 ANQGSEA. The CDR3 coding sequence is TGCAGCTCTCCCAGGGACGGGGGAGACACAGATACGCAGTATTTT. It yields the protein CSSPRDGGDTDTQYF.

The CDR3 reads CASPPSGPVYNEQFF. For the CDR3, the DNA is TGTGCCAGCCCTCCCAGCGGGCCGGTTTACAATGAGCAGTTCTTC. V gene TRBV7-9 combines with J gene TRBJ2-1; weak D call: TRBD2 (6 bases). V dropped 8 bases and J dropped 4 bases, with 18 bases sitting between them. The CDR3 totals 15 residues. Germline CDR1 SEHNR, CDR2 FQNEAQ (reference sequence).

The chain employs TRBV7-9 and TRBJ1-2; a possible D gene is TRBD1 (5 bases). Germline loops: CDR1 SEHNR, CDR2 FQNEAQ (reference sequence). This CDR3 contains 15 residues. Trimming removed 5 bases from V and 4 bases from J, with 17 bases in between. CDR3 residues: CASSITPGLSYGYTF. In nucleotides, the CDR3 is TGTGCCAGCAGCATAACACCGGGACTCAGCTATGGCTACACCTTC.

This sequence joins TRBV20-1 and TRBJ1-2; possible D gene TRBD1, 5 bases. The V end was cut by 6 bases, the J end by 5 bases, with 10 bases between. The CDR3 has 11 amino acids. Germline CDR1 DFQATT, CDR2 SNEGSKA (reference sequence). Written as DNA, the CDR3 is TGCAGTGCGGCAGGGTGGTATGGCTACACCTTC. This gives the protein CSAAGWYGYTF.

The chain carries TRBV11-3 and TRBJ1-1, with 9 nucleotides matching TRBD1. The germline gives CDR1 SGHNT, CDR2 YENEEA. The J segment lost 6 bases and the V segment lost 5 bases, leaving 1 base of the junction unmatched. The CDR3 has 12 amino acids. CDR3 in amino acids: CASSRQGAEAFF. The CDR3 nucleotides read TGTGCCAGCAGCCGACAGGGGGCTGAAGCTTTCTTT.

The CDR3 region has the DNA TGTGCCAGCAGTTTTAGAACTGAAGCTTTCTTT. This encodes CASSFRTEAFF. The V call is TRBV28, the J call TRBJ1-1; D is unclear. This CDR3 has 11 residues. CDR1 is MDHEN, CDR2 SYDVKM, per germline. V was clipped by 3 bases and J by 5 bases, with 4 bases between them.

This clone was recorded a few times. It is unclear where the CDR3 begins or ends on the DNA, so no DNA is shown, and the CDR3 is as TCRdb lists it. The V call is TRBV28, the J call TRBJ1-1; TRBD1 is the table's D call and was not checked against the DNA. Germline values: CDR1 MDHEN, CDR2 SYDVKM. From its first to its last residue, the CDR3 has 13 amino acids. This chain's CDR3 is CASSSSTPREAFF.

The chain has TRBV7-9 and TRBJ2-7; 10 bases are a match to TRBD2. This CDR3 has 15 amino acids. Germline CDR1 SEHNR, CDR2 FQNEAQ (reference sequence). The ends lost 3 bases at V and 7 bases at J; junction bases unmatched: 9. The DNA for the CDR3 is TGTGCCAGCAGCTTGACGAGCGGGGGGGCCCCAGAGCAGTACTTC. It specifies CASSLTSGGAPEQYF.

This clone was seen a few times. This chain joins TRBV12-3 or TRBV12-4 and TRBJ2-2; no reliable D call. CDR3 length: 13 amino acids. The V end lost 2 bases, the J end lost 5 bases, and 6 bases lay between the germline ends. The CDR3 nucleotides read TGTGCCAGCAGTTTACGGAGTACCGGGGAGCTGTTTTTT. This sequence encodes CASSLRSTGELFF.

The V and J genes are TRBV27 and TRBJ2-2; 10 bases map to TRBD2. The CDR3 covers 15 residues. Trimming at V came to 7 bases and at J to 6 bases, leaving 8 bases not matched to a gene. Germline lookup yields CDR1 MNHEY and CDR2 SMNVEV (reference sequence). DNA of the CDR3: TGTGCCAGCACCCGAGCGGGGGGGCCCTCCGGGGAGCTGTTTTTT. It codes for CASTRAGGPSGELFF.

The V call is TRBV3-1 (or the pseudogene TRBV3-2), the J call TRBJ1-1, with a weak D call TRBD1 (5 bases). V lost 4 bases and J 6 bases, leaving 18 bases between the germline ends. This CDR3 is 15 amino acids long. Looked up from germline, CDR1 is LGHDT and CDR2 is YNNKEL (reference sequence). The CDR3 protein is CASSPKRRRTSEAFF. DNA for the CDR3: TGTGCCAGCAGCCCAAAAAGACGGCGGACATCTGAAGCTTTCTTT.

The rearrangement uses TRBV5-1 and TRBJ2-7; TRBD2 might be the D (7 bases). CDR3 size: 13 residues. CDR1 is SGHRS, CDR2 YFSETQ, per germline. Trimming removed 3 bases from V and 2 bases from J, with 9 bases in between. In DNA form, the CDR3 reads TGCGCCAGCAGCTGGGAGGGGGCCTACGAGCAGTACTTC. Translating gives CASSWEGAYEQYF.

This clone is a singleton in its sample. The chain recombines TRBV28 with TRBJ1-2; D remains unclear. V was pared by 1 base and J by 9 bases, with 6 bases between. Germline CDR1 reads MDHEN; CDR2 reads SYDVKM. This CDR3 comprises 11 residues. The CDR3 nucleotides read TGTGCCAGCAGTTTATCCAGGAGCTACACCTTC. Protein product: CASSLSRSYTF.

The chain employs TRBV7-2 and TRBJ2-7; D is ambiguous. CDR3 length: 14 residues. Trimming took off 3 bases at V and 5 bases at J, with 14 bases between the two ends. Germline V gives CDR1 SGHTA, CDR2 FQGNSA. The chain's CDR3 is CASSFLGIQNEQYF. In DNA form, the CDR3 reads TGTGCCAGCAGCTTCCTTGGCATCCAAAACGAGCAGTACTTC.

In regard to this clone: The sample has other DNA sequences that encode this CDR3 too. This chain links TRBV19 with TRBJ2-7, with 8 bases matching TRBD1. This CDR3 has 13 residues. Looked up from germline, CDR1 is LNHDA and CDR2 is SQIVND (reference sequence). V lost 3 bases and J lost 2; bases outside the gene matches: 0. The CDR3 nucleotides are TGTGCCAGTAGTATCAGGGGGCCCTACGAGCAGTACTTC. It yields the protein CASSIRGPYEQYF.

In regard to this clone: Other DNA sequences from this sample encode an identical CDR3 as well. CDR3 nucleotides: TGTGCCAGCAGCTCGGGACTAGCGGGAGTTGATGAGCAGTTCTTC. Residues: CASSSGLAGVDEQFF. The rearrangement links TRBV7-3 to TRBJ2-1; 14 bases line up with TRBD2. Germline trimming cut 4 bases from V and 8 bases from J; bases unmatched to any gene: 4. Germline assignment: CDR1 SGHTA and CDR2 FQGTGA. This CDR3 comprises 15 residues.

V is TRBV18 and J is TRBJ2-5; TRBD2 is a possible D gene (5 bases). CDR3 length equals 15 residues. Between the trimmed V and J ends, which lost 6 bases and 1 base, there was a span of 15 bases. CDR1 KGHSH and CDR2 LQKENI come from the germline V gene. The CDR3 DNA follows: TGTGCCAGCTCTCCCAACCGGAGCGGCCAAGAGACCCAGTACTTC. As protein: CASSPNRSGQETQYF.

This clone has just one count. CDR3 nucleotides: TGTGCCAGCAGTAAATCAGCAGGGGGCTACGAGCAGTACTTC. Translated: CASSKSAGGYEQYF. The chain recombines TRBV2 with TRBJ2-7; TRBD1 agrees at 7 bases. V was pared by 5 bases and J by 3 bases, with 7 bases of the junction left unmatched. Per germline, CDR1 SNHLY and CDR2 FYNNEI. This CDR3 has 14 residues.

The J gene is TRBJ1-2, the V gene TRBV9; weak D call: TRBD1 (6 bases). This CDR3 comprises 14 residues. Germline CDR1 SGDLS, CDR2 YYNGEE. Deletions cut 0 bases from V and 8 bases from J, with 14 bases between. The CDR3, as DNA: TGTGCCAGCAGCGTAGCTACGTCGGGGGGCGGCTACACCTTC. Its translation: CASSVATSGGGYTF.

This clone showed up just once. The chain recombines TRBV7-9 with TRBJ2-7; 7 nucleotides line up with TRBD2. Germline CDR1 is SEHNR and CDR2 is FQNEAQ (reference sequence). This CDR3 region has 14 residues. V was pared by 3 bases and J by 6 bases, with 8 bases of the junction left unmatched. The CDR3 DNA sequence: TGTGCCAGCAGCTTTCAGAGGGCGGGGGTCGAGCAGTACTTC. Its protein is CASSFQRAGVEQYF.

This chain connects TRBV18 to TRBJ1-2, with 7 bases fitting TRBD1. In germline, CDR1 is KGHSH, CDR2 LQKENI. V was clipped by 9 bases and J by 6 bases; unmatched bases: 16. The CDR3 has 15 residues. CDR3 sequence (DNA): TGTGCCAGTTCGTCCAGGACAGGAGCTGATGATGGCTACACCTTC. It translates to CASSSRTGADDGYTF. The full variable domain, rest sourced from reference TRBV18 and TRBJ1-2, is NAGVMQNPRHLVRRRGQEARLRCSPMKGHSHVYWYRQLPEEGLKFMVYLQKENIIDESGMPKERFSAEFPKEGPSILRIQQVVRGDSAAYFCASSSRTGADDGYTFGSGTRLTVV.